Detailed here is one T cell receptor beta chain. Its antigen is undetermined. Naive-designated CD8 cells lacked CD45RO, were positively enriched for CCR7, and omitted terminally differentiated effector memory CD45RA+ cells. Germline V gene data show CDR1 as SGHDN and CDR2 as FVKESK. V lost 6 bases to trimming and J lost 2 bases, with 14 bases between them. The CDR3 is 15 amino acids. This entry comes from a study of shared clonotypes between healthy human individuals. Study-wide context: Sampling drew on donors who were two women and three men aged 18 to 49. Study results and caveats: In a handful of donors, about 5% of naive CD4 clonotypes appeared in common. A reduction in generation probabilities was seen for non-shared clonotypes relative to those shared by all four donors.

The authors' processing: ImmunoSEQ only sent back junction sequences with no quality scores, so filtering was done differently. Libraries were prepared by immunoSEQ multiplex PCR; TCRdb keeps only in-frame clonotypes and omits some of them. From that table come the V and J calls and clone size; the DNA was used to work out D and trimming. Among about 2.2 million clones listed, about 93% were seen once. The TCR originated in a man younger than 35 in good health. Some clones in this sample may be carry-over from other donors' samples. The chain employs TRBV14 and TRBJ2-1; D might be TRBD1 or TRBD2, each matching 6 bases. Sequencing was carried out using naive CD8+ T cells from PBMCs. CDR3 DNA: TGTGCCAGCAGTATCTGGGGGGCGGCCTACAATGAGCAGTTCTTC. Translated, it gives CASSIWGAAYNEQFF.